This T cell receptor beta chain was retrieved from a study of CD8+CD57+ T cells in acquired aplastic anemia. Study overall: Sorted CD4+ and CD8+ cells yielded DNA averaging about 3.2 ug. An average of about 11 million reads for CD4+ cells was obtained from healthy donors.

The TCR beta profiling, which covered VDJ combination and CDR3 sequence, was carried out using genomic DNA as the template. One entry per CDR3 protein, called by TCRdb with MiXCR from the reads. The data contain roughly 420,000 distinct CDR3 sequences, just under 70% of them singletons. This CDR3 is built from 13 residues. J lost 8 bases, V lost 0 bases, and 7 bases had no gene match. Germline values: CDR1 DFQATT, CDR2 SNEGSKA (reference sequence). Overall study findings and caveats: Levels of CD8+ Simpson's diversity were not significantly distinct in patients versus controls. The same twenty-nine CD8+ CDR3 sequences occurred in patients and in controls.

Turning to this clonotype: Its specificity is not known.

The sequenced sample consisted of sorted CD4+, CD8+, or CD8+CD57+ T cells (not recorded which) from PBMCs. The chain is built from TRBV20-1 and TRBJ2-7, with TRBD2 identical over 7 bases. The TCR originated in a human donor in good health, serving as a control. CDR3 region: CSARDRLADKQYF. CDR3 bases: TGCAGTGCTAGAGATCGCCTAGCGGACAAGCAGTACTTC.